The present TCR beta chain was sequenced within a study of blood T cell repertoires in COVID-19. Across the whole study: T cells, B-cell-depleted T cells, or PBMCs provided the cDNA or gDNA that served as material.

Original processing notes: Amplification of reference gene primers provided the estimated nucleated cell counts. Generated by immunoSEQ multiplex PCR, the TCRdb table keeps only in-frame clones and is missing some. V and J calls and clone size follow that table, whereas D and trimming were derived from the DNA. The data hold approximately 300,000 clones, with roughly nine tenths observed a single time. Germline V gene data show CDR1 as MNHEY and CDR2 as SVGAGI. The CDR3 extends over 14 amino acids. V dropped 7 bases and J dropped 14; count of bases not matched to a gene: 16. The receptor comes from a woman between 45 and 60 years old who had recovered from COVID-19. This sequence joins TRBV6-5 and TRBJ2-1, with 8 bases aligning to TRBD1. Sequenced input: peripheral blood. Here the CDR3 DNA reads TGTGCCAGCACATCATATGGGTACGGGACAGGAGAGTTCTTC. The encoded protein is CASTSYGYGTGEFF.